This T cell receptor (beta chain) originates from a study of metastatic and nonmetastatic thyroid tumors (dated by TCRdb to the early 2020s). Study-wide context: Repertoires were compared across peripheral blood and tumor or nodule tissue samples from malignant and benign thyroid patients. The paper as a whole reports these results and caveats: TCR beta diversity was reported as significantly higher in malignant tumors than in benign nodules, in both blood and tumor samples.

CDR1 is given as SGHVS and CDR2 as FNYEAQ, both from the germline V gene. The CDR3, cysteine through phenylalanine, is 13 amino acids long. The only DNA kept is the CDR3, 39 bases in frame from the first base. V loses 5 bases of germline sequence and J loses 4 bases, and the interval between the two ends is 11 bases. This clone came up many times. Its antigen is unknown. Nothing much larger sits one base from this clone, and base qualities are not available. Library preparation employed PCR. TCRdb shows the sequencer as Illumina HiSeq 4000. The TCR beta-chain CDR3 region of each patient was profiled by high-throughput sequencing. Concerning the study's data processing: The researchers built a classifier to tell apart papillary thyroid cancer patients with distant metastasis, based on CDR3 differences among clinicopathological groups. The Shannon index was used to assess repertoire diversity, and the Morisita-Horn index was used to assess tumor-blood repertoire similarity. Starting from the raw public reads, TCRdb applied fastp trimming at Q25, assembled clones with MiXCR and retained in-frame beta chains. These V and J calls are TCRdb output, not the study's own analysis. A total of over 6,500 clones appear in this sample, more than 2.5% of them only once. Of the sample, around 17% falls within the top ten clones.

Before undergoing thyroid surgery, none of the patients had been given any kind of treatment. Using T-cell receptor beta sequencing, the study looked back at clinical samples from patients collected from about 2011 to 2019. The chain joins TRBV7-6 to TRBJ1-2, with an unclear D gene assignment. Sequencing was performed on tumor tissue. The origin of this receptor is a female donor with papillary thyroid cancer or a benign thyroid nodule (not recorded which). Some clones in this sample may be carry-over from other donors' samples. Here is the DNA: TGTGCCAGCAGCGACGGCGGTTCCTATGGCTACACCTTC. The translation is CASSDGGSYGYTF.